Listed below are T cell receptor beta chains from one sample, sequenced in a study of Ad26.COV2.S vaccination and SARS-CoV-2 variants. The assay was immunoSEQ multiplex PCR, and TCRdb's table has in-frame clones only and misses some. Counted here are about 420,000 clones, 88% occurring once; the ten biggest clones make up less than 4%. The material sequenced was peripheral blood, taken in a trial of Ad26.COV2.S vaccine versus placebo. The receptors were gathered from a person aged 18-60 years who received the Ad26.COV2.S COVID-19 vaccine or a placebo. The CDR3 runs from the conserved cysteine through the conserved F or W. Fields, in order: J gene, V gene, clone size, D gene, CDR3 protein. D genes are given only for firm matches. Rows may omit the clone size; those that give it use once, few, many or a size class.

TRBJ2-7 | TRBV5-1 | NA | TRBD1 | CASSLASTGISYEQYF
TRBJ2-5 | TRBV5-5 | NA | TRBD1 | CASSLLMGQTFLAQYF
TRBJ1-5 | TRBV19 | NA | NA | CASSMPVGPHQPQHF
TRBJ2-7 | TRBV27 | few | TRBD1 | CASSFGQGYEQYF
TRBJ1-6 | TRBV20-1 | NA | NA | CSASRDRRNNSPLHF
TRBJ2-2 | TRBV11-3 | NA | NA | CASSLGTNTGELFF
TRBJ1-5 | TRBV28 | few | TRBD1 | CASSLAGGPRAQPQHF
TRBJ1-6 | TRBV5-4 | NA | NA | CASSPSASSYNSPLHF
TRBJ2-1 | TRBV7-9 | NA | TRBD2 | CASSLTSGGNEQFF
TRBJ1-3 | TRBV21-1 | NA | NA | CASSAGTGQGKGNTIYF
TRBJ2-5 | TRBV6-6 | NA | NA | CASSYSSPPETQYF
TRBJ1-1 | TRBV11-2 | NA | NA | CASSSGLSGGF
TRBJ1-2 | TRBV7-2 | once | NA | CASSLGRSNYGYTF
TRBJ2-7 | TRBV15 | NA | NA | CATSPGHYPTEQYF
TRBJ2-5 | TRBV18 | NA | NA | CASSSLAAETQYF
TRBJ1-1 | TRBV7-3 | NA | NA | CASSLGPRGEAFF
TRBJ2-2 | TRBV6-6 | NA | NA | CASSYPNTGELFF
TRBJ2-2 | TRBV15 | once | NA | CATSNLLGLVHTGELFF
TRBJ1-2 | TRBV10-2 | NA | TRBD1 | CASRGQGYGYTF
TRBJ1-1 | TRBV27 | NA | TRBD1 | CATRQGLGTEAFF
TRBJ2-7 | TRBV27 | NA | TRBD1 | CASSPDRGGEQYF
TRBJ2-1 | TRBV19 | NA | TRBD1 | CASRSGTGGYNEQFF
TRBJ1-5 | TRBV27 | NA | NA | CASSPVGGAYQPQHF
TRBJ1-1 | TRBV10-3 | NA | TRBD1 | CAISSGTEGTEAFF
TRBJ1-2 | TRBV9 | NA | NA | CASSVGGGNYGYTF
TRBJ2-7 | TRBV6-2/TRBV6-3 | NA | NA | CASSFSPEGGEQYF
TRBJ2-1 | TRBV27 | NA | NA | CASSLWGPAEQFF
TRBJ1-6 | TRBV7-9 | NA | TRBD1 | CASSFGQGFNSPLHF
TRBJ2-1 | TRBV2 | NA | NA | CASGGSLNNNEQFF
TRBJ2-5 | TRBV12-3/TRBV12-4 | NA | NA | CASSLRQQETQYF
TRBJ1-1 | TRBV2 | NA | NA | CASSVVRISNTEAFF
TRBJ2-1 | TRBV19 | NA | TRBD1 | CASSQGAYNEQFF
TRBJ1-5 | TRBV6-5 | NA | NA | CASSYLGMDQPQHF
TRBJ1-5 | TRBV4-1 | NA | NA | CASSQDLGGAPQHF
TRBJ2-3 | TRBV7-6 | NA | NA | CASSSPGGFRDTDTQYF
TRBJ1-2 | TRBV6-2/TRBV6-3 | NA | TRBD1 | CASSRDRGLGYTF
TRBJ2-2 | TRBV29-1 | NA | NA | CSVRQGGTGELFF